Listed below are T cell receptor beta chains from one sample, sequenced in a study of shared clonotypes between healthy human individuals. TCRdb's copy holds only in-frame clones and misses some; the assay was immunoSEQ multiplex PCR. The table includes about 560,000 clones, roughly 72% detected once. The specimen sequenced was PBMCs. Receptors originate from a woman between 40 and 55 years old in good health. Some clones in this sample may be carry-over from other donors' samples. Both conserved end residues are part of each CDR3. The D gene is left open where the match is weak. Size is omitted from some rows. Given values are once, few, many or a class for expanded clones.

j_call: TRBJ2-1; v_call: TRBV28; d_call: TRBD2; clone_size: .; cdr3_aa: CASTLAGGVSYNEQFF; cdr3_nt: TGTGCCAGCACACTAGCGGGAGGGGTATCCTACAATGAGCAGTTCTTC
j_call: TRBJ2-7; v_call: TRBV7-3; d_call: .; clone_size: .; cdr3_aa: CASSLRAVPSYEQYF; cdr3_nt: TGTGCCAGCAGCTTAAGGGCTGTACCCTCGTACGAGCAGTACTTC
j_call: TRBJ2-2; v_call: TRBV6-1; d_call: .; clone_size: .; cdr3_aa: CASNRVSDTGELFF; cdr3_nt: TGTGCCAGCAACAGGGTTTCGGACACCGGGGAGCTGTTTTTT
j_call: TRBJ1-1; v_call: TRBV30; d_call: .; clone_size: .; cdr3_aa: CASETQGATEAFF; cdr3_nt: TGTGCCTCCGAAACGCAGGGAGCTACTGAAGCTTTCTTT
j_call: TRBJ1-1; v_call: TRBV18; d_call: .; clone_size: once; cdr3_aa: CASSPTGGTEAFF; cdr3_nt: TGTGCCAGCTCACCAACGGGGGGCACTGAAGCTTTCTTT
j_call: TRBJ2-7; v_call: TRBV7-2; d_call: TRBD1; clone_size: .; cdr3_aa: CASSRGQGAYEQYF; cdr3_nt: TGTGCCAGCAGCCGGGGACAGGGGGCGTACGAGCAGTACTTC
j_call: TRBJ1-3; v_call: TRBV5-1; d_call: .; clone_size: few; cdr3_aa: CASSLGTGLPGNTIYF; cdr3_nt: TGCGCCAGCAGCTTGGGCACGGGACTGCCTGGAAACACCATATATTTT
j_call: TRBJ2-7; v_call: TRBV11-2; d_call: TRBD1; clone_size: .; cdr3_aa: CASSSGTGTYEQYF; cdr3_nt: TGTGCCAGCAGCTCAGGGACAGGGACCTACGAGCAGTACTTC
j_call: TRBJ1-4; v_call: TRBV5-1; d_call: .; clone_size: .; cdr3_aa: CASSGGDDEKLFF; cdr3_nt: TGCGCCAGCAGTGGGGGGGATGATGAAAAACTGTTTTTT
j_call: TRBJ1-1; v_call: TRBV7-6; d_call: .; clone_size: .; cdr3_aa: CASIPSGMNTEAFF; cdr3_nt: TGTGCCAGCATCCCTTCGGGGATGAACACTGAAGCTTTCTTT
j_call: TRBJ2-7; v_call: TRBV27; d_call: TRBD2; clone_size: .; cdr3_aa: CASSFSGSISYEQYF; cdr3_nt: TGTGCCAGCAGTTTCAGCGGGAGCATCTCCTACGAGCAGTACTTT
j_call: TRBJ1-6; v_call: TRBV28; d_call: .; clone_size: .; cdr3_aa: CASRPNNSPLHF; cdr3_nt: TGTGCCAGCAGACCCAATAATTCACCCCTCCACTTT
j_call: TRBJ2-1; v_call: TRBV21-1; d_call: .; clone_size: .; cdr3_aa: CASSRYGVGPYNEQFF; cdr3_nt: TGTGCCAGCAGCCGATATGGCGTGGGACCTTACAATGAGCAGTTCTTC
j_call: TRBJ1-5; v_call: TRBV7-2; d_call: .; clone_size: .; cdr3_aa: CASSFQGYGQPQHF; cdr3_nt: TGTGCCAGCAGCTTTCAGGGATATGGACAGCCCCAGCATTTT
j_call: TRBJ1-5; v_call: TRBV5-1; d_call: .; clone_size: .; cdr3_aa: CASSLEGSQPQHF; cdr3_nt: TGCGCCAGCAGCTTGGAGGGGAGTCAGCCCCAGCATTTT
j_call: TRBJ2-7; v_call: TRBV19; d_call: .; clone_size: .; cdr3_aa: CASSIGTAPNYEQYF; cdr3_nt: TGTGCCAGTAGTATAGGTACGGCACCCAACTACGAGCAGTACTTC
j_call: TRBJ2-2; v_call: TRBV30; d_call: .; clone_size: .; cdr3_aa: CAWSAGQLTGELFF; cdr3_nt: TGTGCCTGGAGCGCGGGACAGTTAACCGGGGAGCTGTTTTTT
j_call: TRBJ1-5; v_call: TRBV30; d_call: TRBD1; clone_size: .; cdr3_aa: CAWSADRDQPQHF; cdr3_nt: TGTGCCTGGTCCGCCGACAGGGATCAGCCCCAGCATTTT
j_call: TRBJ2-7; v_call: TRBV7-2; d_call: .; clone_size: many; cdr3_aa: CASSLAVGAPYEQYF; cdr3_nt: TGTGCCAGCAGCTTAGCGGTGGGGGCACCCTACGAGCAGTACTTC
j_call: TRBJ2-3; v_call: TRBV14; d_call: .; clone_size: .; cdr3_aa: CASSTQGRDTQYF; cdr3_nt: TGTGCCAGCAGCACACAGGGCCGAGATACGCAGTATTTT
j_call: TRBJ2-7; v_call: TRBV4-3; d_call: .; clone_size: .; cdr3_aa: CASSQRTGYEQYF; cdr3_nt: TGCGCCAGCAGCCAACGCACAGGGTACGAGCAGTACTTC
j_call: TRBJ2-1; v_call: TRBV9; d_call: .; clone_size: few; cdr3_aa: CASSAGNEQFF; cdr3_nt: TGTGCCAGCAGCGCGGGAAATGAGCAGTTCTTC
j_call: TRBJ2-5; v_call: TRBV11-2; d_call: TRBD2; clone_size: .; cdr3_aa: CASSSAVTSGRTETQYF; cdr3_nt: TGTGCCAGCAGCTCAGCCGTGACTAGCGGGAGAACGGAGACCCAGTACTTC
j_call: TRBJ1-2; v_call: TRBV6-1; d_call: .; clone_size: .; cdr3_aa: CASSDHGQDYGYTF; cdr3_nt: TGTGCCAGCAGTGACCATGGGCAGGACTATGGCTACACCTTC
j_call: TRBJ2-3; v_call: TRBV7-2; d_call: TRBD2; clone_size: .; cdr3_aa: CASNWEGTQYF; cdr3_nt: TGTGCCAGCAACTGGGAGGGGACGCAGTATTTT
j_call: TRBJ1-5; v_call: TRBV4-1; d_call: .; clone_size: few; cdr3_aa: CASSQEVGRSNQPQHF; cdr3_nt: TGCGCCAGCAGCCAAGAGGTGGGACGTAGCAATCAGCCCCAGCATTTT
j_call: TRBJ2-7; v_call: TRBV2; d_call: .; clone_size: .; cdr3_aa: CASSVSIYEQYF; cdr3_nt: TGCGCCAGCAGTGTGTCTATCTACGAGCAGTACTTC